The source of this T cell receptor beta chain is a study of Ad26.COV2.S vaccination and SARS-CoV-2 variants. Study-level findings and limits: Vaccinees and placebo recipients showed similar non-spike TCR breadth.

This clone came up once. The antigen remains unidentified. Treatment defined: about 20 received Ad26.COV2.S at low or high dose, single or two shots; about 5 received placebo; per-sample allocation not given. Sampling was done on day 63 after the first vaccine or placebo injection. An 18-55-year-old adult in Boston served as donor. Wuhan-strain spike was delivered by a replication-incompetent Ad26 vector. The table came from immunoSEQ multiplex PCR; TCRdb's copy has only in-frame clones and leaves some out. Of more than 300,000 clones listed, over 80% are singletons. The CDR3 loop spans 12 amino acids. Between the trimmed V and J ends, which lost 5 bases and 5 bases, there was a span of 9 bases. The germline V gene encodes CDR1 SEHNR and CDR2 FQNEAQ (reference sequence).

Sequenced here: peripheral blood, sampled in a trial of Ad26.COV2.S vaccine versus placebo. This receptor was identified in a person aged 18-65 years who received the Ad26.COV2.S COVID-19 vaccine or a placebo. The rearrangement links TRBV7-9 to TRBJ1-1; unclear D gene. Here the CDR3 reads CASSLVRTEAFF. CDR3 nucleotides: TGTGCCAGCAGCCTGGTACGGACTGAAGCTTTCTTT.